The next 6 T cell receptor beta chains were all read from a single sample in a study of T cell responses to AZD1222 COVID-19 vaccine. Only in-frame clones appear in the TCRdb table, and some are missing; sequencing was by immunoSEQ multiplex PCR. This repertoire shows 110,000 or so clones, approximately 90% found once; its top ten account for 3.5%. Sequencing was performed on peripheral blood, taken 28 days after the second AZD1222 dose. The source of these receptors is an adult who received the AZD1222 COVID-19 vaccine.

V usage is TRBV9 and J usage is TRBJ2-3, with 9 bases lining up with TRBD2. Losses at the gene ends were 7 bases for V and 6 bases for J; bases not matched to a gene: 12. This CDR3 has 15 residues. Germline assignment: CDR1 SGDLS and CDR2 YYNGEE. The CDR3 is CASSVSAGGRDTQYF. In DNA, the CDR3 is TGTGCCAGCTCTGTCTCTGCGGGAGGGAGGGATACGCAGTATTTT.

This chain links TRBV28 with TRBJ1-5, with TRBD1 identical over 9 bases. Trimming cost V 4 bases and J 6 bases; bases outside gene matches: 7. Per the germline V gene, CDR1 is MDHEN and CDR2 is SYDVKM. The CDR3 runs 15 residues. The CDR3 coding sequence is TGTGCCAGCAGTTCTACCGGGACAGGGTTTCAGCCCCAGCATTTT. Amino acid sequence: CASSSTGTGFQPQHF.

The V gene is TRBV7-3, the J gene TRBJ2-7; 10 positions agree with TRBD1. This CDR3 is 14 amino acids long. V gave up 5 bases and J gave up 4 bases; unmatched junction bases: 5. From germline, CDR1 is SGHTA and CDR2 FQGTGA. The CDR3: CASSPTGGGYEQYF. DNA for the CDR3: TGTGCCAGCAGCCCGACAGGGGGCGGGTACGAGCAGTACTTC. The variable domain in full, completed from reference TRBV7-3 and TRBJ2-7, reads GAGVSQTPSNKVTEKGKYVELRCDPISGHTALYWYRQSLGQGPEFLIYFQGTGAADDSGLPNDRFFAVRPEGSVSTLKIQRTERGDSAVYLCASSPTGGGYEQYFGPGTRLTVT.

The chain joins TRBV24-1 to TRBJ2-3, with 13 bases aligning to TRBD2. The CDR3 spans 18 residues. Losses at the gene ends were 3 bases for V and 3 bases for J; bases not matched to a gene: 8. Per germline, CDR1 KGHDR and CDR2 SFDVKD. Here the CDR3 reads CATSDQLAGGPLTDTQYF. CDR3 DNA sequence: TGTGCCACCAGTGATCAACTAGCGGGAGGGCCCCTGACAGATACGCAGTATTTT.

This sequence joins TRBV27 and TRBJ1-4; maybe TRBD1 (6 bases). CDR1 and CDR2 (germline): MNHEY, SMNVEV (reference sequence). CDR3 length: 20 residues. V was cut by 2 bases and J by 3 bases, with 25 bases left in between. CDR3 protein: CASSLTPGQVLRGANEKLFF. As DNA, the CDR3 is TGTGCCAGCAGTTTAACCCCGGGACAAGTCCTCAGGGGAGCTAATGAAAAACTGTTTTTT.

This rearrangement joins TRBV9 to TRBJ1-2; D unclear. Germline V lookup: CDR1 SGDLS, CDR2 YYNGEE. This CDR3 comprises 14 residues. The ends were cut back, 3 bases at V and 4 bases at J, with 13 bases in the middle. For the CDR3, the DNA is TGTGCCAGCAGCGGAACCGCCTCGGGCTATGGCTACACCTTC. This sequence encodes CASSGTASGYGYTF.